Each of the 12 T cell receptor beta chains below was sequenced from the same sample in a study of T-cell reconstitution after alpha-beta-depleted transplantation in children. The library targeted TCRbeta and was prepared with unique molecular identifiers. TCRdb re-called the PCR reads through MiXCR, storing one row per CDR3 protein. This repertoire shows 200,000 to 250,000 distinct CDR3 sequences, 12% found once; its top ten account for over 2.5%. The input for sequencing was PBMCs from the stem cell graft donor, taken from the stem cell graft. These TCRs come from a human donor who donated a stem cell graft to a child with acute lymphoblastic leukemia.

This clonotype occurred many times. The V and J genes are TRBV6-1 and TRBJ2-7; D gene ambiguous. The CDR3 length is 14 residues. CDR1 MNHNS and CDR2 SASEGT come from the germline V gene. Trimming stripped 0 bases from V and 6 bases from J, with 12 bases between. CDR3 bases: TGTGCCAGCAGTGAAGCGCAGGTAATCACCGAGCAGTACTTC. The encoded protein is CASSEAQVITEQYF.

This clonotype was seen ten or more times. V usage is TRBV27 and J usage is TRBJ2-7; 11 bases are a match to TRBD2. CDR1 MNHEY and CDR2 SMNVEV come from the germline V gene (reference sequence). CDR3 length: 17 amino acids. The trim removed 5 bases at V and 0 bases at J, leaving 9 bases unmatched. The CDR3 region has the DNA TGTGCCAGCAGTGGGACTAGCGGACAATCAAGCTCCTACGAGCAGTACTTC. It translates to CASSGTSGQSSSYEQYF.

This clonotype has a count of ten or more. The chain joins TRBV11-2 to TRBJ2-4; 8 positions match TRBD1. Germline V lookup: CDR1 SGHAT, CDR2 FQNNGV. The CDR3 has 18 amino acids. V shed 5 bases and J 1 base; nucleotides not matched to a gene: 13. The CDR3 loop is CASSHQPGGAWAKNIQYF. The CDR3 DNA is TGTGCCAGCAGCCACCAACCAGGGGGCGCCTGGGCCAAAAACATTCAGTACTTC.

Ten or more counts support this clonotype. This chain connects TRBV2 to TRBJ2-5; D perhaps matches TRBD1 (6 bases). The CDR3 is 13 residues long. V was clipped by 6 bases and J by 5 bases, with 13 bases between them. Germline CDR1 is SNHLY and CDR2 is FYNNEI. CDR3 region: CASSLQGRETQYF. DNA for the CDR3: TGTGCCAGCAGCTTACAGGGTCGGGAGACCCAGTACTTC.

In this sample, this clonotype turned up many times. The rearrangement joins TRBV28 to TRBJ2-7; D gene unclear. The length of the CDR3 is 13 residues. Germline lookup yields CDR1 MDHEN and CDR2 SYDVKM. Between the trimmed V and J ends, which lost 2 bases and 4 bases, there was a span of 9 bases. CDR3 residues: CASSLQSVYEQYF. CDR3 bases: TGTGCCAGCAGTTTACAGTCAGTGTACGAGCAGTACTTC.

This clonotype occurred many times. The chain carries TRBV3-1 and TRBJ1-5; D gene unclear. The germline V gene encodes CDR1 LGHDT and CDR2 YNNKEL (reference sequence). The V and J ends lost 4 bases and 4 bases respectively, with 2 bases between them. The CDR3 covers 11 residues. The DNA for the CDR3 is TGTGCCAGCAGCCCGAATCAGCCCCAGCATTTT. Residues: CASSPNQPQHF.

There are many counts of this clonotype. The chain is built from TRBV15 and TRBJ2-5, with 9 bases lining up with TRBD1. Germline V lookup: CDR1 LNHNV, CDR2 YYDKDF (reference sequence). The junction had 5 bases not matched to a gene; V was cut back by 0 bases and J by 3 bases. The CDR3 runs to 16 residues. CDR3 residues: CATSRDLGQGKETQYF. The DNA of the CDR3 is TGTGCCACCAGCAGAGATCTCGGACAGGGGAAAGAGACCCAGTACTTC.

This clonotype was seen ten or more times. The gene calls are TRBV27 and TRBJ2-7, with D unclear. Germline V gene data show CDR1 as MNHEY and CDR2 as SMNVEV (reference sequence). V lost 10 bases and J lost 4, with 14 bases in between. The CDR3 has 12 residues. CDR3 nucleotides: TGTGCCACCATGACGCGGAGATACGAGCAGTACTTC. It is translated as CATMTRRYEQYF.

This clonotype was seen repeatedly, ten times or more. This rearrangement joins TRBV29-1 to TRBJ2-1, with 13 bases identical to TRBD2. The CDR3 runs to 15 residues. J was trimmed by 4 bases and V by 5 bases; bases with no gene match: 5. The germline V gene encodes CDR1 SQVTM and CDR2 ANQGSEA. In DNA form, the CDR3 reads TGCAGCGTTCCCGGGACTAGCGGGGTTTACAATGAGCAGTTCTTC. Translating gives CSVPGTSGVYNEQFF.

This clonotype was counted many times. The chain carries TRBV7-3 and TRBJ2-5, with 8 bases aligning to TRBD1. The V and J ends lost 4 bases and 2 bases, in that order; junction bases with no gene match: 3. Germline CDR1 and CDR2: SGHTA and FQGTGA. CDR3 length equals 14 residues. CDR3 in amino acids: CASSSTGGQETQYF. The CDR3 DNA sequence: TGTGCCAGCAGCTCTACAGGGGGTCAAGAGACCCAGTACTTC.

The table lists this clonotype with many counts. V is TRBV7-2 and J is TRBJ2-7, with 8 bases fitting TRBD1. CDR3 length equals 14 residues. The germline V gene has CDR1 SGHTA and CDR2 FQGNSA. The ends lost 0 bases at V and 6 bases at J; junction bases unmatched: 4. The DNA for the CDR3 is TGTGCCAGCAGCTTAGCACAGGGGGTAAGCGAGCAGTACTTC. Amino acids: CASSLAQGVSEQYF. The full variable domain, rest sourced from reference TRBV7-2 and TRBJ2-7, is GAGVSQSPSNKVTEKGKDVELRCDPISGHTALYWYRQSLGQGLEFLIYFQGNSAPDKSGLPSDRFSAERTGGSVSTLTIQRTQQEDSAVYLCASSLAQGVSEQYFGPGTRLTVT.

Comments on this clonotype: Possible read error: a much larger clone is one base away. The genes are TRBV7-9 and TRBJ2-3; D remains unclear. This CDR3 comprises 12 residues. The germline gives CDR1 SEHNR, CDR2 FQNEAQ (reference sequence). The V end lost 6 bases, the J end lost 7 bases, and 11 bases lay between the germline ends. Here the CDR3 reads CASRPEKHTQYF. The CDR3, as DNA: TGTGCCAGCAGACCCGAAAAACATACGCAGTATTTT.